This T cell receptor (beta chain) stems from a study of CD8 T cells in Susac syndrome. Trimming shortened V by 1 base and J by 1 base, and 14 bases separated the two germline ends. Germline V lookup: CDR1 SGHAT, CDR2 FQNNGV. This CDR3 has 17 amino acids. Random hexamers were used to reverse transcribe an amount of roughly 0.45 to 1 ug RNA. Amplification of TCR beta CDR3 used immunoSEQ multiplex PCR across 54 Vbeta and 13 Jbeta. In TCRdb, the immunoSEQ multiplex PCR reads were re-called with MiXCR into one record per CDR3 protein. This sample has 250,000 to 300,000 distinct CDR3 sequences, with approximately 85% found just once. Sequencing targeted TCR beta in T cells from blood (CD8+ and CD4+).

Sequencing was performed on CD8+ T cells from PBMCs. This sequence was found in a human donor with multiple sclerosis. The chain is built from TRBV11-2 and TRBJ1-5; D is possibly TRBD1 (6 bases). CDR3 DNA: TGTGCCAGCAGCTTAGGAATAGGACAGTCAAGCAATCAGCCCCAGCATTTT. Protein sequence: CASSLGIGQSSNQPQHF.